This is a list of T cell receptor beta chains from one sample in a study of T cell responses to AZD1222 COVID-19 vaccine. Libraries were prepared by immunoSEQ multiplex PCR; TCRdb keeps only in-frame clonotypes and omits some of them. The sample lists 85,000 to 90,000 clones, nearly 90% occurring once. The input for sequencing was peripheral blood, taken on day 0 of AZD1222 vaccination. The receptors derive from an adult in good health. Each CDR3 is given with its conserved first and last residue. D genes are given only for firm matches. The listing skips clone size in some rows; elsewhere it reads once, few, many or a size class.

d_call: TRBD1
j_call: TRBJ2-4
clone_size: -
cdr3_length: 15
v_call: TRBV29-1
cdr3_nt: TGCAGCGTTGTACAGGGGGCGTCAGTAGGAAACATTCAGTACTTC
cdr3_aa: CSVVQGASVGNIQYF

d_call: -
j_call: TRBJ2-1
clone_size: -
cdr3_length: 16
v_call: TRBV6-1
cdr3_nt: TGTGCCAGCAGTGAAGGACCCGTGAGCTCCTACAATGAGCAGTTCTTC
cdr3_aa: CASSEGPVSSYNEQFF

d_call: -
j_call: TRBJ2-7
clone_size: -
cdr3_length: 13
v_call: TRBV3-1/TRBV3-2
cdr3_nt: TGTGCCAGCAGCCAACATTCCTCCTACGAGCAGTACTTC
cdr3_aa: CASSQHSSYEQYF

d_call: TRBD1
j_call: TRBJ1-5
clone_size: -
cdr3_length: 14
v_call: TRBV28
cdr3_nt: TGTGCCAGCATCCGGAGGCAGGGGGCCCAGCCCCAGCATTTT
cdr3_aa: CASIRRQGAQPQHF

d_call: -
j_call: TRBJ1-3
clone_size: -
cdr3_length: 15
v_call: TRBV27
cdr3_nt: TGTGCCAGCAGCCGTCTGACAGACCTTGGAAACACCATATATTTT
cdr3_aa: CASSRLTDLGNTIYF

d_call: -
j_call: TRBJ1-1
clone_size: -
cdr3_length: 13
v_call: TRBV13
cdr3_nt: TGTGCCAGCAGCTTAGGCCCGGGGACTGAAGCTTTCTTT
cdr3_aa: CASSLGPGTEAFF

d_call: TRBD2
j_call: TRBJ2-7
clone_size: -
cdr3_length: 17
v_call: TRBV3-1/TRBV3-2
cdr3_nt: TGTGCCAGCAGCCCGAACCTTGGACTAGCGGGAGGTTACGAGCAGTACTTC
cdr3_aa: CASSPNLGLAGGYEQYF

d_call: -
j_call: TRBJ2-3
clone_size: -
cdr3_length: 15
v_call: TRBV27
cdr3_nt: TGTGCCAGCAGTTTACAAGCGGTGAGCACAGATACGCAGTATTTT
cdr3_aa: CASSLQAVSTDTQYF

d_call: -
j_call: TRBJ2-7
clone_size: -
cdr3_length: 13
v_call: TRBV12-3/TRBV12-4
cdr3_nt: TGTGCCAGCAGCCAAGGAGCAACCTACGAGCAGTACTTC
cdr3_aa: CASSQGATYEQYF

d_call: -
j_call: TRBJ1-1
clone_size: few
cdr3_length: 14
v_call: TRBV7-9
cdr3_nt: TGTGCCAGCAGCTCCGGCACAACAATCACTGAAGCTTTCTTT
cdr3_aa: CASSSGTTITEAFF

d_call: TRBD2
j_call: TRBJ2-1
clone_size: -
cdr3_length: 15
v_call: TRBV9
cdr3_nt: TGTGCCAGCAGCGTAGTGGGACTAGAGTACAATGAGCAGTTCTTC
cdr3_aa: CASSVVGLEYNEQFF

d_call: -
j_call: TRBJ2-1
clone_size: -
cdr3_length: 12
v_call: TRBV24-1
cdr3_nt: TGTGCCACCAGTGATTTGAGCAATGAGCAGTTCTTC
cdr3_aa: CATSDLSNEQFF

d_call: TRBD1
j_call: TRBJ1-5
clone_size: -
cdr3_length: 14
v_call: TRBV30
cdr3_nt: TGTGCCTGGCAACAGGGGGATAGCAATCAGCCCCAGCATTTT
cdr3_aa: CAWQQGDSNQPQHF

d_call: -
j_call: TRBJ2-1
clone_size: -
cdr3_length: 16
v_call: TRBV6-2/TRBV6-3
cdr3_nt: TGTGCCAGCAGTTACCGTCATCCACAGAGGACAAATGAGCAGTTCTTC
cdr3_aa: CASSYRHPQRTNEQFF

d_call: TRBD2
j_call: TRBJ2-1
clone_size: -
cdr3_length: 17
v_call: TRBV7-8
cdr3_nt: TGTGCCAGCAGCTTAGGGTCGGGAGGCCGCTCCTACAATGAGCAGTTCTTC
cdr3_aa: CASSLGSGGRSYNEQFF

d_call: TRBD2
j_call: TRBJ2-5
clone_size: -
cdr3_length: 14
v_call: TRBV2
cdr3_nt: TGTGCCAGCAGGGGACTAGCGGGACAAGAGACCCAGTACTTC
cdr3_aa: CASRGLAGQETQYF

d_call: -
j_call: TRBJ2-7
clone_size: -
cdr3_length: 14
v_call: TRBV15
cdr3_nt: TGTGCCACCAGCAGAGATAGGCATTCCTACGAGCAGTACTTC
cdr3_aa: CATSRDRHSYEQYF

d_call: -
j_call: TRBJ2-2
clone_size: -
cdr3_length: 13
v_call: TRBV2
cdr3_nt: TGTGCCAGCAACCCGGGAGAGATAAGGGAGCTGTTTTTT
cdr3_aa: CASNPGEIRELFF